A selection of T cell receptor beta chains follows, all from one sample in a study of identical twins. From the 5' RACE reads, TCRdb called clonotypes with MiXCR, one entry per CDR3 protein. This table has about 240,000 distinct CDR3 sequences, 10% to 15% appearing once. The sample was also reused in another study, on yellow fever vaccine responses in identical twins.

Specimen: memory (CD45RO+) T cells sorted from blood. These receptors all stem from a woman aged 18-30 years in good health. The CDR3 runs from the conserved cysteine through the conserved F or W. Each record gives: CDR3 protein, J gene, D gene, V gene. A D gene is named only where the DNA matches it firmly.

CASSQLAGVNEQFF TRBJ2-1 TRBD2 TRBV14
CASSRGGNTEAFF TRBJ1-1 NA TRBV3-1
CASSLAQLAGYNEQFF TRBJ2-1 TRBD2 TRBV5-1
CASSQGGGEQYF TRBJ2-7 NA TRBV3-1
CASSLFVAEETQYF TRBJ2-5 NA TRBV7-2
CSADPGQGTTDTQYF TRBJ2-3 TRBD1 TRBV20-1
CASSFDRSYEQYF TRBJ2-7 NA TRBV7-2
CASSFGGSGSSYNEQFF TRBJ2-1 TRBD2 TRBV7-9
CAIRTNTGTDLNEQFF TRBJ2-1 NA TRBV10-3
CASSQDRAGGYNEQFF TRBJ2-1 TRBD2 TRBV4-3
CASLTNNEQFF TRBJ2-1 NA TRBV2
CASSGASRDTQYF TRBJ2-3 NA TRBV27
CASSESHRGGSYEQYF TRBJ2-7 NA TRBV25-1
CSAPSTSGGRNEQFF TRBJ2-1 TRBD2 TRBV20-1
CASSSQQRDTHEQYF TRBJ2-7 NA TRBV28
CASRMRGQWNTGELFF TRBJ2-2 NA TRBV2